Each of the 16 T cell receptor beta chains below was sequenced from the same sample in a study of T-cell reconstitution after alpha-beta-depleted transplantation in children. It was with unique molecular identifiers that the TCRbeta library was prepared. TCRdb recomputed calls from the PCR reads with MiXCR, one row per CDR3 protein. The sample shows over 550,000 distinct CDR3 sequences, about 11% of them seen only once. Here the sequenced sample was PBMCs from the stem cell graft donor, taken from the stem cell graft. All receptors come from a human donor who donated a stem cell graft to a child with acute myeloid leukemia.

Concerning this clonotype: The junction and the germline gene differ at one end; a read error may be behind it. V is TRBV3-1 and J is TRBJ2-2, with D hard to call. This CDR3 has 16 residues. Looked up from germline, CDR1 is LGHDT and CDR2 is YNNKEL (reference sequence). CDR3 DNA sequence: TGTGCCAGCAGCCCTAGGATAGGCCTGAACGCCGGGGAGCTGTTTTTT. Translated: CASSPRIGLNAGELFF.

This clonotype occurred a few times. The chain combines TRBV5-1 with TRBJ2-1; TRBD2 aligns across 7 bases. Trimming took 5 bases from V and 7 from J; bases not matched to a gene: 12. The CDR3 runs 15 residues. The germline CDR1 and CDR2 sequences are SGHRS and YFSETQ. The CDR3 DNA sequence: TGCGCCAGCAGGGGCCTAGGGACTATTCTAAATGAGCAGTTCTTC. This sequence encodes CASRGLGTILNEQFF. The full variable domain, rest sourced from reference TRBV5-1 and TRBJ2-1, is KAGVTQTPRYLIKTRGQQVTLSCSPISGHRSVSWYQQTPGQGLQFLFEYFSETQRNKGNFPGRFSGRQFSNSRSEMNVSTLELGDSALYLCASRGLGTILNEQFFGPGTRLTVL.

This clonotype has only a few counts. The V and J genes are TRBV2 and TRBJ2-7; possibly TRBD2 for D (5 bases). V gave up 3 bases and J gave up 3 bases, with 24 bases separating them. Germline CDR1 reads SNHLY; CDR2 reads FYNNEI. This CDR3 region has 18 residues. The CDR3 reads CASSEGKRVASFGYEQYF. CDR3 bases: TGTGCCAGCAGTGAGGGTAAAAGGGTAGCTAGCTTCGGCTACGAGCAGTACTTC.

V and J are TRBV18 and TRBJ2-1; 9 nucleotides align to TRBD1. Trimming cost V 0 bases and J 12 bases; bases outside gene matches: 9. Germline V gives CDR1 KGHSH, CDR2 LQKENI. This CDR3 has 15 amino acids. The DNA of the CDR3 is TGTGCCAGCTCACCACCAACAGGGGGCCGGCCAGGGCAGTTCTTC. Amino acid sequence: CASSPPTGGRPGQFF.

The chain recombines TRBV4-3 with TRBJ2-7, with 11 nucleotides matching TRBD2. The J call may be incorrect, as the DNA end agrees better with TRBJ2-1. The CDR3 is made up of 16 amino acids. The germline CDR1 and CDR2 sequences are LGHNA and YSLEER. The CDR3 loop is CASSQGLAGGPWEQFF. For the CDR3, the DNA is TGCGCCAGCAGCCAAGGATTAGCGGGAGGGCCGTGGGAGCAGTTCTTC.

The CDR3 is CASSLYGSKGVNTGELFF. As DNA, the CDR3 is TGTGCCAGCAGTTTATACGGGAGTAAGGGGGTGAACACCGGGGAGCTGTTTTTT. The rearrangement links TRBV28 to TRBJ2-2; D assignment may be TRBD1 or TRBD2 (6 bases each). The CDR3 is 18 residues long. Deletions cut 1 base from V and 1 base from J, with 16 bases between. Germline V gene sequence: CDR1 MDHEN, CDR2 SYDVKM.

Ten or more counts support this clonotype. The CDR3: CSGEVGTDTQYF. As DNA, the CDR3 is TGCAGCGGGGAGGTGGGTACAGATACGCAGTATTTT. This sequence joins TRBV29-1 and TRBJ2-3; TRBD2 is a possible D gene (6 bases). Germline assignment: CDR1 SQVTM and CDR2 ANQGSEA. CDR3 length equals 12 residues. Trimming left V 7 bases short and J 3 bases short, with 11 bases between.

This clonotype was seen a handful of times. V usage is TRBV12-3 or TRBV12-4 and J usage is TRBJ2-1; 9 bases agree with TRBD2. The CDR3 loop spans 16 amino acids. The junction had 13 bases not matched to a gene; V was cut back by 7 bases and J by 6 bases. CDR3 loop: CASTNSGTSKTNEQFF. The CDR3 DNA reads as TGTGCCAGCACCAACTCCGGGACTAGCAAAACCAATGAGCAGTTCTTC.

Many counts were recorded for this clonotype. The chain has TRBV6-5 and TRBJ2-1; the match to TRBD2 covers 9 bases. The CDR3 spans 14 residues. Germline V lookup: CDR1 MNHEY, CDR2 SVGAGI. The V segment lost 7 bases and the J segment 4 bases; nucleotides outside the gene matches: 5. CDR3 in amino acids: CASTGLAGYNEQFF. The DNA for the CDR3 is TGTGCCAGCACGGGGCTAGCGGGATACAATGAGCAGTTCTTC.

The chain joins TRBV20-1 to TRBJ1-2; no firm D call. CDR1 and CDR2 from the germline V gene are DFQATT and SNEGSKA (reference sequence). V was pared by 5 bases and J by 8 bases, with 9 bases between. This CDR3 has 10 residues. The CDR3 DNA is TGCAGTGCTGCCGCCGGGGGCTACACCTTC. It yields the protein CSAAAGGYTF.

This clonotype appeared many times. The chain uses TRBV11-2 and TRBJ2-1; 8 nucleotides line up with TRBD2. Germline-derived CDR1 and CDR2 are SGHAT and FQNNGV. After removal of 4 bases from V and 0 bases from J, the junction contained 5 bases not matched to a gene. The CDR3 consists of 16 residues. The CDR3 DNA reads as TGTGCCAGCAGCTCTTTTCTAGCGGGCTCCTACAATGAGCAGTTCTTC. Encoded protein: CASSSFLAGSYNEQFF.

The sample holds a few counts of this clonotype. The chain has TRBV20-1 and TRBJ2-7; 7 bases are a match to TRBD2. CDR3 size: 15 residues. V lost 2 bases, J lost 3 bases, and 10 bases stayed unmatched. Per the germline V gene, CDR1 is DFQATT and CDR2 is SNEGSKA (reference sequence). CDR3 amino acids: CSARYELARDYEQYF. For the CDR3, the DNA is TGCAGTGCTAGATACGAACTAGCGCGCGACTACGAGCAGTACTTC.

Ten or more counts support this clonotype. This chain connects TRBV6-1 to TRBJ2-1; 14 bases agree with TRBD2. From germline, CDR1 is MNHNS and CDR2 SASEGT. Losses at the gene ends were 5 bases for V and 8 bases for J; bases not matched to a gene: 11. This CDR3 has 17 residues. The CDR3 nucleotides read TGTGCCAGCAGTCGTGGGACTAGCGGGAGCAAATTGGATGAGCAGTTCTTC. Translating it yields CASSRGTSGSKLDEQFF.

This clonotype was counted many times. This chain joins TRBV20-1 and TRBJ1-5; the D is unclear. The CDR3 has 14 residues. Looked up from germline, CDR1 is DFQATT and CDR2 is SNEGSKA (reference sequence). The V gene lost 1 base and the J gene lost 3 bases, with 10 bases spanning the gap. The CDR3 reads CSARGHGDNQPQHF. CDR3 bases: TGCAGTGCTAGAGGTCATGGGGACAATCAGCCCCAGCATTTT.

The chain links TRBV7-2 to TRBJ2-7, with a possible D match to TRBD1 (5 bases). CDR1 is SGHTA and CDR2 is FQGNSA in the germline V gene. CDR3 length: 15 residues. V gave up 2 bases and J gave up 5 bases, with 16 bases separating them. As DNA, the CDR3 is TGTGCCAGCAGCTTATCGCAAGGGGTTTTCAACGAGCAGTACTTC. Protein: CASSLSQGVFNEQYF.

There are a few counts of this clonotype. The rearrangement links TRBV9 to TRBJ2-2, with 8 bases fitting TRBD1. The CDR3 totals 16 residues. V trimming: 0 bases; J trimming: 5 bases; junction bases outside the gene matches: 6. Germline loops: CDR1 SGDLS, CDR2 YYNGEE. CDR3 sequence: CASSVEAGGFTGELFF. The CDR3 DNA is TGTGCCAGCAGCGTAGAGGCAGGGGGCTTTACCGGGGAGCTGTTTTTT.